Below are 13 T cell receptor beta chains sequenced from a single sample in a study of blood T cell repertoires in COVID-19. This table comes from immunoSEQ multiplex PCR, and its TCRdb copy is limited to in-frame clones, with some not included. The repertoire has around 67,000 clones, approximately 90% of them found once; the top ten carry approximately 20%. Sequencing was carried out using peripheral blood. These receptors all come from a woman older than 75 with acute or convalescent COVID-19.

CDR3 bases: TGTGCCAGCAGCCGGGTGAGGCAAGAGACCCAGTACTTC. Its protein product is CASSRVRQETQYF. The chain links TRBV3-1 (or the pseudogene TRBV3-2) to TRBJ2-5; D is uncertain. Trimming took 4 bases from V and 2 from J, leaving 8 bases between them. The CDR3 is made up of 13 amino acids. CDR1 LGHDT and CDR2 YNNKEL come from the germline V gene (reference sequence).

The chain has TRBV28 and TRBJ1-6; possible D gene TRBD1, 5 bases. The germline V gene encodes CDR1 MDHEN and CDR2 SYDVKM. The V end lost 7 bases, the J end lost 8 bases, and 15 bases lay between the germline ends. The length of the CDR3 is 14 residues. Written as DNA, the CDR3 is TGTGCCAGCAAGGGCCAGGGAGGTTATTCACCCCTCCACTTT. Protein sequence: CASKGQGGYSPLHF.

This chain links TRBV15 with TRBJ1-3, with no clear D. The germline gives CDR1 LNHNV, CDR2 YYDKDF (reference sequence). Trimming stripped 2 bases from V and 0 bases from J, with 2 bases between. The CDR3 runs to 13 residues. The CDR3 bases are TGTGCCACCAGCAGATACTCTGGAAACACCATATATTTT. It specifies CATSRYSGNTIYF.

The CDR3 protein is CASSLGTPGGEQYF. In nucleotides, the CDR3 is TGTGCCAGTAGTCTCGGGACTCCTGGGGGCGAGCAGTACTTC. This sequence joins TRBV19 and TRBJ2-7; TRBD2 is a possible D gene (6 bases). V was clipped by 5 bases and J by 6 bases, with 17 bases between them. Per germline, CDR1 LNHDA and CDR2 SQIVND (reference sequence). The CDR3 runs to 14 residues. The full variable domain, in which reference TRBV19 and TRBJ2-7 provide the parts outside the CDR3, is DGGITQSPKYLFRKEGQNVTLSCEQNLNHDAMYWYRQDPGQGLRLIYYSQIVNDFQKGDIAEGYSVSREKKESFPLTVTSAQKNPTAFYLCASSLGTPGGEQYFGPGTRLTVT.

This clone is a singleton in its sample. V and J are TRBV24-1 and TRBJ1-2, with 8 bases matching TRBD1. The CDR3 totals 15 residues. CDR1 is KGHDR and CDR2 is SFDVKD in the germline V gene. Trimming took 3 bases from V and 5 from J; bases not matched to a gene: 7. CDR3: CATSDPRQGRYGYTF. The CDR3 region has the DNA TGTGCCACCAGTGATCCGAGACAGGGGAGGTATGGCTACACCTTC.

This clone occurred a few times. This chain connects TRBV19 to TRBJ2-1; 9 bases map to TRBD2. V shed 5 bases, J shed 1 base, and the junction held 3 bases outside the gene matches. Per germline, CDR1 LNHDA and CDR2 SQIVND (reference sequence). The CDR3 is made up of 15 amino acids. The CDR3 nucleotides read TGTGCCAGTAGTCGTGCGGGAGGGTCCTACAATGAGCAGTTCTTC. Its protein is CASSRAGGSYNEQFF.

This rearrangement joins TRBV19 to TRBJ1-4; a possible D gene is TRBD1 (5 bases). The CDR3 length is 15 residues. The germline V and J ends were trimmed by 7 bases and 3 bases, with 15 bases remaining between them. The V gene's germline CDR1 is LNHDA and CDR2 SQIVND (reference sequence). For the CDR3, the DNA is TGTGCCAGTACGGTCGGCGGGGCGGCTAATGAAAAACTGTTTTTT. It yields the protein CASTVGGAANEKLFF.

The chain combines TRBV5-1 with TRBJ2-3; D is perhaps TRBD1 (5 bases). The CDR3 sequence is 14 residues long. Germline V gene lookup returns CDR1 SGHRS and CDR2 YFSETQ. Trimming left V 3 bases short and J 0 bases short, with 8 bases between. Written as DNA, the CDR3 is TGCGCCAGCAGCTCATCAGGGAGCACAGATACGCAGTATTTT. This sequence encodes CASSSSGSTDTQYF.

The CDR3 DNA reads TGTGCCAGCAGCTTGGCAGGGGCCAACACCGGGGAGCTGTTTTTT. It yields the protein CASSLAGANTGELFF. This chain connects TRBV5-4 to TRBJ2-2, with D tentatively TRBD1 (6 bases). The CDR3 contains 15 residues. Trimming took off 0 bases at V and 2 bases at J, with 8 bases between the two ends. CDR1 is SGHNT, CDR2 YYREEE, per germline (reference sequence). The full variable domain, completed using reference TRBV5-4 and TRBJ2-2, is ETGVTQSPTHLIKTRGQQVTLRCSSQSGHNTVSWYQQALGQGPQFIFQYYREEENGRGNFPPRFSGLQFPNYSSELNVNALELDDSALYLCASSLAGANTGELFFGEGSRLTVL.

This chain uses TRBV12-3 or TRBV12-4 with TRBJ2-1; D call uncertain. The CDR3 is 13 residues long. V dropped 1 base and J dropped 3 bases, with 4 bases sitting between them. The CDR3 is CASSLGSYNEQFF. The CDR3 DNA reads TGTGCCAGCAGTTTAGGCAGCTACAATGAGCAGTTCTTC.

This chain uses TRBV6-5 with TRBJ1-1; 9 bases align to TRBD1. Germline V gene sequence: CDR1 MNHEY, CDR2 SVGAGI. V shed 7 bases, J shed 5 bases, and the junction held 11 bases outside the gene matches. The CDR3 loop spans 15 amino acids. Here the CDR3 DNA reads TGTGCCAGCAACCCGGACAGGGGTCGGTGGACTGAAGCTTTCTTT. This gives the protein CASNPDRGRWTEAFF.

The chain joins TRBV6-5 to TRBJ2-7; TRBD1 aligns across 7 bases. CDR3 length equals 15 residues. J lost 0 bases, V lost 6 bases, and 8 bases had no gene match. Germline-derived CDR1 and CDR2 are MNHEY and SVGAGI. The CDR3 loop reads CASSPSDRYSYEQYF. The CDR3 DNA sequence: TGTGCCAGCAGCCCATCGGACAGGTACTCCTACGAGCAGTACTTC.

The chain carries TRBV30 and TRBJ2-1, with 7 nucleotides matching TRBD2. The V segment lost 2 bases and the J segment 1 base; nucleotides outside the gene matches: 5. The germline V gene has CDR1 GTSNPN and CDR2 SVGIG (reference sequence). The CDR3 extends over 15 amino acids. Here the CDR3 reads CAWSRSGTSYNEQFF. CDR3 nucleotides: TGTGCCTGGAGTAGAAGCGGGACTTCCTACAATGAGCAGTTCTTC.